The 5 T cell receptor beta chains reported below all come from one sample, sequenced in a study of cytomegalovirus exposure and HLA in healthy donors. Data came from immunoSEQ multiplex PCR; TCRdb stores just in-frame clones and leaves some out. The repertoire holds fewer than 85,000 clones, with roughly 96% as singletons. The sequencing input was PBMCs. The receptors were sampled from a young woman in good health and CMV-seronegative.

This rearrangement joins TRBV14 to TRBJ2-1, with a possible D match to TRBD2 (6 bases). The V end was cut by 2 bases, the J end by 7 bases, with 15 bases between. Germline loops: CDR1 SGHDN, CDR2 FVKESK. The CDR3 spans 15 residues. CDR3 sequence: CASSQIGSTRNEQFF. Here the CDR3 DNA reads TGTGCCAGCAGCCAAATCGGGAGTACTAGGAATGAGCAGTTCTTC.

The chain has TRBV5-1 and TRBJ2-5, with 8 bases that match TRBD2. The germline gives CDR1 SGHRS, CDR2 YFSETQ. The J segment lost 2 bases and the V segment lost 0 bases, leaving 9 bases of the junction unmatched. This CDR3 comprises 17 residues. As DNA, the CDR3 is TGCGCCAGCAGCTTGGGTAGCGGGAAACCACGACAAGAGACCCAGTACTTC. As protein: CASSLGSGKPRQETQYF.

CDR3 sequence reads: CASSRAGEETQYF. The CDR3 DNA reads as TGTGCCAGCAGCAGGGCGGGGGAGGAGACCCAGTACTTC. V usage is TRBV10-3 and J usage is TRBJ2-5; 7 bases line up with TRBD2. The CDR3 length is 13 residues. V lost 10 bases to trimming and J lost 5 bases; unmatched junction nucleotides: 10. The germline V gene encodes CDR1 ENHRY and CDR2 SYGVKD.

The chain recombines TRBV2 with TRBJ2-3; TRBD2 might be the D (6 bases). This CDR3 comprises 14 residues. V gave up 4 bases and J gave up 2 bases, with 10 bases separating them. Per germline, CDR1 SNHLY and CDR2 FYNNEI. The CDR3 here is CASSVGGLTDTQYF. CDR3 sequence (DNA): TGTGCCAGCAGTGTTGGGGGACTCACAGATACGCAGTATTTT. Looking up the rest from reference TRBV2 and TRBJ2-3 gives the full variable domain: EPEVTQTPSHQVTQMGQEVILRCVPISNHLYFYWYRQILGQKVEFLVSFYNNEISEKSEIFDDQFSVERPDGSNFTLKIRSTKLEDSAMYFCASSVGGLTDTQYFGPGTRLTVL.

The rearrangement uses TRBV19 and TRBJ1-5; possibly TRBD1 for D (6 bases). This CDR3 spans 14 amino acids. Germline lookup yields CDR1 LNHDA and CDR2 SQIVND (reference sequence). Deletions cut 3 bases from V and 4 bases from J, with 10 bases between. In nucleotides, the CDR3 is TGTGCCAGTAGTATGGGGACATCGAATCAGCCCCAGCATTTT. The encoded protein is CASSMGTSNQPQHF.